The 16 T cell receptor beta chains given below trace back to one sample, sequenced in a study of T cells in Graves' hyperthyroidism and ophthalmopathy. It was RNA transcripts that yielded the amplified TCR beta CDR3 regions. With the HTBI primer set, the TCR CDR3 went through a first round of RT-PCR. TCRdb recomputed calls from the multiplex PCR reads with MiXCR, one row per CDR3 protein. The sample holds 300,000 or so distinct CDR3 sequences, approximately 18% seen once. Sequencing was carried out using blood. The receptors here all came from a woman aged 45-59 years with Graves' hyperthyroidism.

This clonotype occurred a few times. This rearrangement joins TRBV4-1 to TRBJ1-5; D not resolved. Germline values: CDR1 MGHRA, CDR2 YSYEKL. The CDR3 is 13 residues long. Trimming stripped 5 bases from V and 5 bases from J, with 10 bases between. This CDR3 reads CASSIENDQPQHF. CDR3 DNA: TGCGCCAGCAGCATAGAAAATGATCAGCCCCAGCATTTT.

In regard to this clonotype: This may arise from a read error, as a much more abundant clone is one base away. The rearrangement uses TRBV5-5 and TRBJ2-1, with unresolved D. The tail of the sequence fits TRBJ2-7 better, so the J call may be wrong. This CDR3 spans 18 amino acids. Germline assignment: CDR1 SGHKS and CDR2 YYEKEE (reference sequence). This CDR3 reads CASSREQTASSAYNEQYF. The CDR3 DNA reads as TGTGCCAGCAGCCGAGAACAGACTGCCTCCTCTGCCTACAATGAGCAGTACTTC.

A remark on this clonotype: An end of the junction does not agree with germline; a read error may underlie this. The rearrangement links TRBV5-1 to TRBJ1-5; D perhaps matches TRBD1 (6 bases). Looked up from germline, CDR1 is SGHRS and CDR2 is YFSETQ. The CDR3 is made up of 14 amino acids. The CDR3 reads CVSSTGTIDQPQHF. The CDR3 nucleotides read TGCGTCAGCAGCACCGGGACAATCGATCAGCCCCAGCATTTT.

The chain links TRBV5-1 to TRBJ2-5; TRBD2 agrees at 11 bases. This CDR3 is 16 amino acids long. V gave up 2 bases and J gave up 4 bases; unmatched junction bases: 7. CDR1 is SGHRS, CDR2 YFSETQ, per germline. The CDR3, as DNA: TGCGCCAGCAGCTTAAGCCTAGCGGGAGGCAGAGAGACCCAGTACTTC. Translating it yields CASSLSLAGGRETQYF.

The chain carries TRBV24-1 and TRBJ1-5, with D possibly TRBD1 on 5 matching bases. Germline CDR1 KGHDR, CDR2 SFDVKD. Trimming shortened V by 4 bases and J by 5 bases, and 17 bases separated the two germline ends. The CDR3 runs to 16 residues. This CDR3 is CATSEVTGPADQPQHF. CDR3 sequence (DNA): TGTGCCACCAGTGAGGTGACGGGGCCAGCGGATCAGCCCCAGCATTTT.

The V and J genes are TRBV29-1 and TRBJ2-3; D is unclear. CDR1 SQVTM and CDR2 ANQGSEA come from the germline V gene. V was shortened by 7 bases and J by 4 bases, with 9 bases between the two germline ends. The CDR3 sequence is 11 residues long. DNA of the CDR3: TGCAGCGCGCGAGACCCAGATACGCAGTATTTT. Residues: CSARDPDTQYF.

This clonotype was seen a few times. The V and J genes are TRBV5-6 and TRBJ2-3; TRBD1 matches at 7 bases. Germline CDR1 reads SGHDT; CDR2 reads YYEEEE. The CDR3 loop spans 15 amino acids. With 3 bases clipped from V and 3 bases from J, the junction kept 7 bases outside the gene matches. The CDR3 region has the DNA TGTGCCAGCAGCTCCCGGACAGGCCCTACAGATACGCAGTATTTT. This encodes CASSSRTGPTDTQYF.

This rearrangement joins TRBV5-6 to TRBJ2-1; the D gene is possibly TRBD2 (5 bases). The CDR3 loop spans 14 amino acids. The germline CDR1 and CDR2 sequences are SGHDT and YYEEEE. V lost 4 bases and J 6 bases, leaving 14 bases between the germline ends. In nucleotides, the CDR3 is TGTGCCAGCAGCCTGGGAGCAGTGGGCAATGAGCAGTTCTTC. It codes for CASSLGAVGNEQFF.

This sequence joins TRBV7-8 and TRBJ2-6, with D perhaps TRBD1 (5 bases). Per germline, CDR1 SGHVS and CDR2 FQNEAQ. The V end lost 5 bases, the J end lost 0 bases, and 14 bases lay between the germline ends. This CDR3 is built from 17 residues. The CDR3 bases are TGTGCCAGCAGCCCGCAGGGTACAGGCTCTGGGGCCAACGTCCTGACTTTC. As protein: CASSPQGTGSGANVLTF.

The chain carries TRBV4-1 and TRBJ1-1; D uncertain. This CDR3 has 15 amino acids. V was pared by 4 bases and J by 2 bases, with 14 bases between. Per germline, CDR1 MGHRA and CDR2 YSYEKL. The CDR3, as DNA: TGCGCCAGCAGCCTCGGAACCGGACCTAACACTGAAGCTTTCTTT. Amino acid sequence: CASSLGTGPNTEAFF.

This clonotype was detected only a few times. This sequence joins TRBV9 and TRBJ2-2, with D unresolved. V dropped 0 bases and J dropped 3 bases, with 9 bases sitting between them. The CDR3 is 15 amino acids. Germline loops: CDR1 SGDLS, CDR2 YYNGEE. CDR3 region: CASSVADYDTGELFF. Here the CDR3 DNA reads TGTGCCAGCAGCGTAGCAGATTACGACACCGGGGAGCTGTTTTTT.

This clonotype showed up just a few times. The chain combines TRBV6-2 or TRBV6-3 with TRBJ2-7; TRBD1 aligns across 7 bases. V lost 5 bases, J lost 4 bases, and 11 bases stayed unmatched. CDR1 and CDR2 (germline): MNHEY, SVGEGT. There are 15 residues in the CDR3. CDR3 sequence: CASSTTGTERYEQYF. CDR3 DNA: TGTGCCAGCAGTACCACCGGGACAGAAAGATACGAGCAGTACTTC.

This rearrangement joins TRBV12-3 or TRBV12-4 to TRBJ2-7; TRBD1 aligns across 8 bases. The CDR3 totals 13 residues. V lost 4 bases, J lost 4 bases, and 3 bases stayed unmatched. The CDR3 coding sequence is TGTGCCAGCAGTTCAGGGGGCAGTTACGAGCAGTACGTC. Translation gives CASSSGGSYEQYV.

Many counts were recorded for this clonotype. This rearrangement joins TRBV11-2 to TRBJ2-1, with D possibly matching TRBD1 (6 bases). The CDR3 spans 14 residues. V lost 1 base to trimming and J lost 4 bases, with 8 bases between them. Germline V gene data show CDR1 as SGHAT and CDR2 as FQNNGV. This CDR3 is CASSLGTEYNEQFF. The CDR3 region has the DNA TGTGCCAGCAGCTTAGGGACAGAATACAATGAGCAGTTCTTC. Complete variable domain (other parts from reference TRBV11-2 and TRBJ2-1): EAGVAQSPRYKIIEKRQSVAFWCNPISGHATLYWYQQILGQGPKLLIQFQNNGVVDDSQLPKDRFSAERLKGVDSTLKIQPAKLEDSAVYLCASSLGTEYNEQFFGPGTRLTVL.

CDR3 coding DNA: TGTGCCAGCAGCGTAGCCCCGACAGCCTACAATGAGCAGTTCTTC. Its translation: CASSVAPTAYNEQFF. This chain uses TRBV9 with TRBJ2-1; a weak D match, TRBD1 (5 bases). The length of the CDR3 is 15 residues. CDR1 and CDR2 (germline): SGDLS, YYNGEE. V dropped 0 bases and J dropped 2 bases, with 9 bases sitting between them. Variable domain in full (rest from reference TRBV9 and TRBJ2-1): DSGVTQTPKHLITATGQRVTLRCSPRSGDLSVYWYQQSLDQGLQFLIQYYNGEERAKGNILERFSAQQFPDLHSELNLSSLELGDSALYFCASSVAPTAYNEQFFGPGTRLTVL.

This clonotype was detected many times. CDR3 nucleotide sequence: TGTGCCTGGAGCGGGCAAATGAACACTGAAGCTTTCTTT. Protein: CAWSGQMNTEAFF. The chain employs TRBV30 and TRBJ1-1; D is unclear. The germline V gene has CDR1 GTSNPN and CDR2 SVGIG (reference sequence). Deletions cut 3 bases from V and 0 bases from J, with 8 bases between. CDR3 size: 13 residues.